A single sample is the source of the 21 T cell receptor beta chains below, sequenced in a study of cytomegalovirus exposure and HLA in healthy donors. Primers: 60 Vbeta forward and 13 Jbeta reverse. Sequenced by immunoSEQ multiplex PCR; TCRdb stores in-frame clones only, minus some. This sample yields roughly 190,000 clones, of which around 74% are seen a single time; over 3% belongs to the top ten. Sequencing was performed on PBMCs. These TCRs come from a female donor in good health and CMV-seronegative.

The CDR3 DNA follows: TGTGCCAGCAGTTTAGGACTAGCGGGGGCCTACGAGCAGTACTTC. This gives the protein CASSLGLAGAYEQYF. The chain joins TRBV28 to TRBJ2-7, with TRBD2 identical over 13 bases. This CDR3 has 15 amino acids. CDR1 and CDR2 from the germline V gene are MDHEN and SYDVKM. V lost 2 bases to trimming and J lost 2 bases; unmatched junction nucleotides: 0.

This chain joins TRBV11-2 and TRBJ1-1; 7 bases align to TRBD1. Germline V CDR1 and CDR2: SGHAT, FQNNGV. Trimming at V came to 1 base and at J to 0 bases, leaving 2 bases not matched to a gene. This CDR3 spans 15 amino acids. The CDR3 nucleotides are TGTGCCAGCAGCTTAGGGACAGGCATGAACACTGAAGCTTTCTTT. Protein product: CASSLGTGMNTEAFF.

The rearrangement joins TRBV7-2 to TRBJ1-6; no firm D call. Germline CDR1 and CDR2: SGHTA and FQGNSA. The CDR3 has 15 amino acids. V lost 1 base to trimming and J lost 9 bases, with 13 bases between them. The CDR3, as DNA: TGTGCCAGCAGCTTAGTCACGAATAGCGGTTCACCCCTCCACTTT. Protein sequence: CASSLVTNSGSPLHF.

This clone was detected only once. The chain is built from TRBV19 and TRBJ1-2; perhaps TRBD1 as D (6 bases). The V end was cut by 5 bases, the J end by 5 bases, with 15 bases between. Germline CDR1 LNHDA, CDR2 SQIVND (reference sequence). The CDR3 sequence is 14 residues long. The CDR3 DNA follows: TGTGCCAGTAGTCCACGGACAGTCTCGTATGGCTACACCTTC. It specifies CASSPRTVSYGYTF.

This clone was detected a few times. The chain has TRBV28 and TRBJ1-2; TRBD1 aligns across 7 bases. With V trimmed by 5 bases and J by 6 bases, 9 bases remained unmatched. The CDR3 contains 14 residues. From germline, CDR1 is MDHEN and CDR2 SYDVKM. CDR3 in DNA: TGTGCCAGCAGTATTCCTATACAGGGGAATGGCTACACCTTC. It yields the protein CASSIPIQGNGYTF.

The CDR3 sequence: CASSQTRGYEQYF. CDR3 DNA: TGTGCCAGTAGTCAAACCAGGGGGTACGAGCAGTACTTC. The chain recombines TRBV19 with TRBJ2-5, with TRBD1 matching 7 bases. Gene TRBJ2-7 matches the end of the DNA better, so the J call may be wrong. The germline gives CDR1 LNHDA, CDR2 SQIVND (reference sequence). The CDR3 is 13 amino acids.

The rearrangement uses TRBV28 and TRBJ1-4, with TRBD1 matching 7 bases. The CDR3 runs to 17 residues. Germline loops: CDR1 MDHEN, CDR2 SYDVKM. With V trimmed by 6 bases and J by 4 bases, 14 bases remained unmatched. The CDR3 here is CASSSQTGRKFNEKLFF. The DNA for the CDR3 is TGTGCCAGCAGCTCACAGACAGGGCGAAAGTTTAATGAAAAACTGTTTTTT.

The rearrangement uses TRBV5-6 and TRBJ1-5, with 7 bases matching TRBD1. With 2 bases clipped from V and 6 bases from J, the junction kept 11 bases outside the gene matches. The CDR3 consists of 16 residues. Germline CDR1 is SGHDT and CDR2 is YYEEEE. The CDR3: CASSFQTGLLGQPQHF. The CDR3 DNA is TGTGCCAGCAGCTTTCAGACAGGGCTTTTGGGTCAGCCCCAGCATTTT.

The V gene is TRBV11-2, the J gene TRBJ2-7; D is perhaps TRBD2 (5 bases). The CDR3 runs to 12 residues. Germline V gene data show CDR1 as SGHAT and CDR2 as FQNNGV. V lost 0 bases, J lost 10 bases, and 10 bases lay in between. The CDR3, as DNA: TGTGCCAGCAGCTTAGAACCACGGGGACAGTACTTC. Translation gives CASSLEPRGQYF.

Written as DNA, the CDR3 is TGTGCCAGTAGTATAGTTCAGGATAATGAAAAACTGTTTTTT. It encodes CASSIVQDNEKLFF. The rearrangement uses TRBV19 and TRBJ1-4; no clear D gene. The V end was cut by 1 base, the J end by 4 bases, with 7 bases between. Germline V lookup: CDR1 LNHDA, CDR2 SQIVND (reference sequence). CDR3 size: 14 residues.

This clone was counted once. This sequence joins TRBV4-1 and TRBJ2-2; 15 bases line up with TRBD2. Germline V gives CDR1 MGHRA, CDR2 YSYEKL. The ends lost 2 bases at V and 4 bases at J; junction bases unmatched: 2. There are 17 residues in the CDR3. The CDR3 nucleotides read TGCGCCAGCAGCCAAAGGACTAGCGGGAGGGGCACCGGGGAGCTGTTTTTT. Translated: CASSQRTSGRGTGELFF.

The chain combines TRBV14 with TRBJ1-6; no firm D call. Germline V CDR1 and CDR2: SGHDN, FVKESK. V shed 0 bases and J shed 6 bases, with 6 bases lying between them. The length of the CDR3 is 14 residues. The CDR3, as DNA: TGTGCCAGCAGCCAAGATTTCGTTAATTCACCCCTCCACTTT. Translation: CASSQDFVNSPLHF.

The CDR3 protein is CASRMTRDTDTQYF. The CDR3 DNA follows: TGTGCCAGCAGGATGACTAGAGATACAGATACGCAGTATTTT. The V and J genes are TRBV6-6 and TRBJ2-3, with D possibly matching TRBD2 (6 bases). V lost 6 bases to trimming and J lost 3 bases, with 13 bases between them. This CDR3 is built from 14 residues. The germline gives CDR1 MNHNY, CDR2 SVGAGI (reference sequence).

The chain is built from TRBV7-6 and TRBJ2-7, with a possible D match to TRBD1 (5 bases). This CDR3 region has 14 residues. V lost 2 bases and J 6 bases, leaving 14 bases between the germline ends. In germline, CDR1 is SGHVS, CDR2 FNYEAQ. The CDR3 nucleotides are TGTGCCAGCAGCTTAATTGGGGCCCCGGGCGAGCAGTACTTC. Translated: CASSLIGAPGEQYF.

The CDR3 reads CATSRPGRLAGEVHEQYF. The CDR3 DNA reads as TGTGCCACCAGCAGACCGGGCCGACTAGCGGGGGAAGTCCACGAGCAGTACTTC. V is TRBV15 and J is TRBJ2-5; TRBD2 matches 12 bases. The last part of the DNA fits TRBJ2-7 better; the J call may be wrong. CDR3 size: 18 residues. Germline-derived CDR1 and CDR2 are LNHNV and YYDKDF (reference sequence).

The chain employs TRBV5-6 and TRBJ1-5; D possibly corresponds to TRBD1 (6 bases). Trimming shortened V by 2 bases and J by 5 bases, and 11 bases separated the two germline ends. CDR3 length: 14 amino acids. Looked up from germline, CDR1 is SGHDT and CDR2 is YYEEEE. CDR3 in amino acids: CASSFMGADQPQHF. As DNA, the CDR3 is TGTGCCAGCAGCTTTATGGGGGCAGATCAGCCCCAGCATTTT.

The chain carries TRBV5-1 and TRBJ1-4; 9 bases agree with TRBD1. Trimming took 3 bases from V and 10 from J; bases not matched to a gene: 10. The CDR3 consists of 15 residues. Germline CDR1 and CDR2: SGHRS and YFSETQ. The CDR3 DNA follows: TGCGCCAGCAGCTCGAACAGGGGGCTAGAGGGAAAACTGTTTTTT. This codes for CASSSNRGLEGKLFF.

The rearrangement joins TRBV28 to TRBJ1-4; TRBD1 matches at 11 bases. V gave up 6 bases and J gave up 10 bases; unmatched junction bases: 4. Germline-derived CDR1 and CDR2 are MDHEN and SYDVKM. The length of the CDR3 is 13 residues. In DNA form, the CDR3 reads TGTGCCAGCAGAGGGGGACAGGGGGGAAAACTGTTTTTT. This sequence encodes CASRGGQGGKLFF.

The chain uses TRBV5-4 and TRBJ2-3; 8 bases map to TRBD2. The CDR3 is made up of 14 amino acids. With 2 bases clipped from V and 4 bases from J, the junction kept 3 bases outside the gene matches. Germline loops: CDR1 SGHNT, CDR2 YYREEE (reference sequence). The CDR3: CASSLAGASDTQYF. CDR3 sequence (DNA): TGTGCCAGCAGCTTAGCGGGAGCGTCAGATACGCAGTATTTT.

J is TRBJ2-3 and V is TRBV5-1, with D perhaps matching TRBD1 (5 bases). V was cut by 0 bases and J by 0 bases, with 8 bases left in between. In germline, CDR1 is SGHRS, CDR2 YFSETQ. CDR3 length: 15 residues. In nucleotides, the CDR3 is TGCGCCAGCAGCTTGGAACAGGCTAGCACAGATACGCAGTATTTT. It is translated as CASSLEQASTDTQYF.

The rearrangement uses TRBV7-2 and TRBJ2-7; 12 positions agree with TRBD2. Germline lookup yields CDR1 SGHTA and CDR2 FQGNSA. This CDR3 spans 16 amino acids. After removal of 1 base from V and 2 bases from J, the junction contained 3 bases not matched to a gene. DNA of the CDR3: TGTGCCAGCAGCTTAGGACTAGCGGGAGTCCCCTACGAGCAGTACTTC. It codes for CASSLGLAGVPYEQYF.